This section outlines one TCR beta chain sequence together with its context. Its antigen has not been determined. No base-level quality is on record; no much larger clone is a single base apart. To prepare the library, 5' RACE was applied. The run used an Illumina HiSeq 2500. A second PCR of about 7 to 12 cycles was performed with a sample-barcoded 5' primer and a J-beta primer mix. A template-switch 5' adaptor carrying 12 random nucleotides introduced a unique molecular identifier onto each TCR beta cDNA molecule. At least 3 million CDR3-containing paired-end reads were obtained from each sample. First-strand cDNA synthesis was performed from all RNA using the Mint cDNA synthesis kit, with priming by a TRBC-specific oligonucleotide. All cDNA was treated with uracil-DNA glycosylase and then went through a first 18-cycle PCR with the universal primers M1SS and BC2_uni_R. The source study handled its data this way. For normalization, 1 million high-quality reads, each with a distinct molecular identifier, were randomly selected from each sample. Reads sharing molecular identifiers were discarded rather than binned into consensus sequences. MiTCR, run with a Q25 quality threshold and the strictest error-elimination algorithm, handled CDR3 identification, clonotype clustering and error correction. Lower-bound total TCR beta diversity was estimated with a nonparametric unseen species model using Euler transformation. In TCRdb, the public reads were trimmed at Q25 with fastp and aligned with MiXCR, with productive beta chains retained. Merged by CDR3 protein, the rows form single entries marked with the most common genes and DNA. The authors' filters were not applied to this entry. This sample gives about 1.1 million distinct CDR3 sequences in total; under 40% of them show up just once. The ten largest clones take up around 12% of the sample.

Donors were approximately 42 systemically healthy Caucasian individuals from Russia aged 6 to 90 years. About 10 milliliters of peripheral blood were collected from each donor into EDTA-treated Vacutainer tubes. PBMCs were isolated by Ficoll-Paque density-gradient centrifugation, with at least 7 million obtained per sample. Total RNA, at least 5 micrograms per sample, was extracted from PBMCs with Trizol reagent. For every donor, an aliquot of PBMCs went through flow cytometry to measure the percentages of naive CD45RAhigh/CD27high T cells. The sample originates from a study of blood T cells in healthy people across ages (dated by TCRdb to between 2015 and 2016). A note on the overall study: In model experiments, template switching captured about one uniquely barcoded TCR beta cDNA molecule for every two T cells. The donors were divided into four age groups: young (average approximately 16 years), middle-aged (approximately 39), aged (around 59) and long-lived (nearly 85). Age-related changes in TCR beta repertoire diversity were measured in the study by deep sequencing normalized with unique cDNA molecular identifiers. To avoid experimental bias, donors of different ages were randomly spread across the sequencing lanes. Using the same blood draw, the study looked at two additional independent replicas of 1 million unique cDNA reads for two donors, one aged 18 to 30 and the other aged 80 or older. Results and caveats for the whole study, not just this receptor: Observed TCR beta diversity per million T cells fell roughly linearly with age, and a significant reduction was already apparent by age roughly 40. Because donor CMV infection status was unknown, age-related changes in expanded clonotypes were potentially confounded. Because profiling used bulk unsorted PBMCs, naive and antigen-experienced compartments could not be compared conclusively. Observed TCR beta diversity correlated strongly with the percentage of naive T cells measured by flow cytometry. The long-lived group showed more naive CD4+ T cells, fewer expanded clones and increased TCR diversity than the aged group, suggesting age selection. Estimates of total diversity from one million sequenced T cells were regarded as lower bounds and underestimates.

V and J lose 4 bases and 1 base, and a span of 16 bases separates them. Measured from the cysteine to the phenylalanine, the CDR3 is 15 residues long. Only CDR3 DNA remains: 45 bases, in frame from the first base. CDR1 DFQATT and CDR2 SNEGSKA are derived from the germline V gene (reference sequence). Sequencing was done on a sample of blood. The V and J segments used are TRBV20-1 and TRBJ1-2, with TRBD1 as a weak D call on 6 bases. This sequence was found in a man younger than 30 in good health. The nucleotide sequence reads TGCAGTGCTACCACAGGGACCGCCGATAACTATGGCTACACCTTC. This is translated as CSATTGTADNYGYTF.